This T cell receptor (beta chain) was recovered during a study of cytomegalovirus exposure and HLA in healthy donors. Study-wide points: Association with HLA alleles at 0.05 false discovery rate was found for approximately 18,000 TCR beta sequences in a later analysis. A missense DCLRE1C variant was associated with V- and J-gene trimming of TCR beta chains in a later analysis, and an independent cohort replicated the association.

Researchers ran the PCR with 60 Vbeta and 13 Jbeta primers. Generated by immunoSEQ multiplex PCR, the TCRdb table keeps only in-frame clones and is missing some. The sample has 160,000 or so clones; roughly 77% are singletons. The V end was cut by 5 bases, the J end by 3 bases, with 13 bases between. Germline lookup yields CDR1 SGHVS and CDR2 FQNEAQ. The length of the CDR3 is 14 residues. Turning to this clone: Its matching antigen is unknown.

The source material was PBMCs. This clonotype was obtained from a man aged 30-40 years in good health and CMV-seropositive. The chain has TRBV7-8 and TRBJ1-1; the D gene is possibly TRBD1 (6 bases). The chain's CDR3 is CASSAKGGDTEAFF. For the CDR3, the DNA is TGTGCCAGCAGCGCGAAGGGGGGGGACACTGAAGCTTTCTTT.